The next 6 T cell receptor beta chains were all read from a single sample in a study of cytomegalovirus exposure and HLA in healthy donors (TCRdb year 2017). Libraries were made using the immunoSEQ multiplex PCR assay. Here the immuneACCESS table is served through TCRdb, limited to in-frame sequences with V and J called. Missing clones are a known gap in these copies; in checked studies unresolved V genes cover under half, and the rest lacks a known reason. The sample includes about 110,000 clones, with about 87% observed a single time. The ten largest make up less than 2% of the sample. The sample was PBMCs. These receptors were obtained from a woman between 18 and 29 years old in good health and CMV-seropositive.

The V call is TRBV11-3, the J call TRBJ1-6; D gene ambiguous. CDR3 length equals 13 residues. Germline V CDR1 and CDR2: SGHNT, YENEEA. V was trimmed by 4 bases and J by 8 bases, leaving 9 bases between them. CDR3 residues: CASSSDEDSPLHF. The CDR3 DNA follows: TGTGCCAGCAGCTCAGACGAGGATTCACCCCTCCACTTT.

The DNA for the CDR3 is TGTGCCAGCAAAAGAGGACAGGGAGAAAATCAGCCCCAGCATTTT. Protein: CASKRGQGENQPQHF. The gene calls are TRBV28 and TRBJ1-5; 8 nucleotides align to TRBD1. The CDR3 has 15 amino acids. Germline V gives CDR1 MDHEN, CDR2 SYDVKM. V was pared by 7 bases and J by 4 bases, with 9 bases of the junction left unmatched.

This clone was recorded a few times. The chain recombines TRBV4-1 with TRBJ1-2; D remains ambiguous. This CDR3 contains 16 residues. Germline values: CDR1 MGHRA, CDR2 YSYEKL. V was clipped by 0 bases and J by 4 bases, with 15 bases between them. CDR3 amino acids: CASSQDLKETAYGYTF. CDR3 DNA sequence: TGCGCCAGCAGCCAAGATCTGAAGGAGACGGCCTATGGCTACACCTTC.

The V gene is TRBV18, the J gene TRBJ1-5, with D uncertain. Germline assignment: CDR1 KGHSH and CDR2 LQKENI. V was shortened by 1 base and J by 4 bases, with 8 bases between the two germline ends. This CDR3 is built from 14 residues. The CDR3 loop is CASSPLTPNQPQHF. In DNA, the CDR3 is TGTGCCAGCTCACCACTGACACCAAATCAGCCCCAGCATTTT.

V gene TRBV9 combines with J gene TRBJ1-4; maybe TRBD1 (5 bases). This CDR3 contains 14 residues. Germline CDR1 SGDLS, CDR2 YYNGEE. V was shortened by 4 bases and J by 5 bases, with 12 bases between the two germline ends. CDR3 residues: CASSPPGLNEKLFF. CDR3 DNA: TGTGCCAGCAGCCCCCCAGGGCTCAATGAAAAACTGTTTTTT.

J is TRBJ2-7 and V is TRBV5-4; 9 positions match TRBD1. Germline CDR1 is SGHNT and CDR2 is YYREEE (reference sequence). The CDR3 totals 14 residues. V was clipped by 5 bases and J by 2 bases; unmatched bases: 5. The CDR3 protein is CASSRDRDTYEQYV. DNA for the CDR3: TGTGCCAGCAGTCGGGACAGGGATACCTACGAGCAGTACGTC.